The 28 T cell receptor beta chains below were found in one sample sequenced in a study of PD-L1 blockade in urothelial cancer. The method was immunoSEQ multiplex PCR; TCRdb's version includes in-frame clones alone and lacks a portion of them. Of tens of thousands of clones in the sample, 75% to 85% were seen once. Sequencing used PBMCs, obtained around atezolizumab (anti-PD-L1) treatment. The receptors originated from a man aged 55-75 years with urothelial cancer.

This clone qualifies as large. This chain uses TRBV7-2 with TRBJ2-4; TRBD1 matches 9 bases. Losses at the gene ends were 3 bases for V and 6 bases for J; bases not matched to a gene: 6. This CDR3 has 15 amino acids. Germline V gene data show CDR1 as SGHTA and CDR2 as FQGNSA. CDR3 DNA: TGTGCCAGCAGCTTCGGGGGACAGGGTGTAAACATTCAGTACTTC. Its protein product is CASSFGGQGVNIQYF.

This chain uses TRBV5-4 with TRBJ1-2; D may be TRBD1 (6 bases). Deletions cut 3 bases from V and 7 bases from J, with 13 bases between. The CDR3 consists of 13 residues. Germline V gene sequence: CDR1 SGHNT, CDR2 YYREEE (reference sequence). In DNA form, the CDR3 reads TGTGCCAGCAGCTCGGAGCCCAGGGGTGGCTACACCTTC. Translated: CASSSEPRGGYTF.

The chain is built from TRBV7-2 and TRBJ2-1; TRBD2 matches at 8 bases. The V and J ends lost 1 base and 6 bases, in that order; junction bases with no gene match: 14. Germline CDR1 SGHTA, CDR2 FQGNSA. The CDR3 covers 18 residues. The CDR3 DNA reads TGTGCCAGCAGCTTAGAACCAGCGGGGGAGTACCTAGCCAATGAGCAGTTCTTC. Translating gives CASSLEPAGEYLANEQFF.

CDR3 sequence reads: CASSLYSRDRNEKLFF. The CDR3 DNA reads as TGCGCCAGCAGCTTGTACAGCCGGGACAGGAATGAAAAACTGTTTTTT. The chain joins TRBV5-1 to TRBJ1-4; 8 bases are a match to TRBD1. The CDR3 has 16 residues. The ends lost 1 base at V and 5 bases at J; junction bases unmatched: 7. Germline V CDR1 and CDR2: SGHRS, YFSETQ. The full variable domain, in which reference TRBV5-1 and TRBJ1-4 provide the parts outside the CDR3, is KAGVTQTPRYLIKTRGQQVTLSCSPISGHRSVSWYQQTPGQGLQFLFEYFSETQRNKGNFPGRFSGRQFSNSRSEMNVSTLELGDSALYLCASSLYSRDRNEKLFFGSGTQLSVL.

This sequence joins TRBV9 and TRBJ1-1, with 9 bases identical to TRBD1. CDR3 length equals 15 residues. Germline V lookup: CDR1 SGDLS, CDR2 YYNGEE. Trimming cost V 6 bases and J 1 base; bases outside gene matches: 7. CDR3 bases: TGTGCCAGCACCAAAACGGGACAGGGGAACACTGAAGCTTTCTTT. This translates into CASTKTGQGNTEAFF. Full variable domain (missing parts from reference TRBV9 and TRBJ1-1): DSGVTQTPKHLITATGQRVTLRCSPRSGDLSVYWYQQSLDQGLQFLIQYYNGEERAKGNILERFSAQQFPDLHSELNLSSLELGDSALYFCASTKTGQGNTEAFFGQGTRLTVV.

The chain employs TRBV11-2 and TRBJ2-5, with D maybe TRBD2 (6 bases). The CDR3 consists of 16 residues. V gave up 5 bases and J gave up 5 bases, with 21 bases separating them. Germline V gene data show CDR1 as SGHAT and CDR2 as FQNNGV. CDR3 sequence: CASSPLGTPRDETQYF. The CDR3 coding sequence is TGTGCCAGCAGCCCTCTGGGGACCCCGCGGGACGAGACCCAGTACTTC. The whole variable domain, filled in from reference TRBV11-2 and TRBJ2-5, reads EAGVAQSPRYKIIEKRQSVAFWCNPISGHATLYWYQQILGQGPKLLIQFQNNGVVDDSQLPKDRFSAERLKGVDSTLKIQPAKLEDSAVYLCASSPLGTPRDETQYFGPGTRLLVL.

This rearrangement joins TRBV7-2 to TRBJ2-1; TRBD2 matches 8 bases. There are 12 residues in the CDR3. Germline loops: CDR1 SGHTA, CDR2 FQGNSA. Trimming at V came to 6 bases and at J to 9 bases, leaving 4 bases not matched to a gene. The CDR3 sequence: CASSRAGGEQFF. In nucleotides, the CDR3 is TGTGCCAGCAGTCGCGCGGGAGGTGAGCAGTTCTTC.

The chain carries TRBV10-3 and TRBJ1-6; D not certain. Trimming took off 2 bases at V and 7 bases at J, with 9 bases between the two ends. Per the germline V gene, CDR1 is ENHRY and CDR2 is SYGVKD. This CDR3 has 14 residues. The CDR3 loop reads CAISEMGPNSPLHF. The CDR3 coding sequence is TGTGCCATCAGTGAGATGGGCCCCAATTCACCCCTCCACTTT.

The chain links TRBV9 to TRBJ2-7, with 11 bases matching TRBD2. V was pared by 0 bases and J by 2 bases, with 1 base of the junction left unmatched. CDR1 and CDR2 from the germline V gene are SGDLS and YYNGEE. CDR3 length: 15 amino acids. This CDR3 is CASSVVAGGTYEQYF. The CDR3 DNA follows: TGTGCCAGCAGCGTAGTAGCGGGAGGGACCTACGAGCAGTACTTC.

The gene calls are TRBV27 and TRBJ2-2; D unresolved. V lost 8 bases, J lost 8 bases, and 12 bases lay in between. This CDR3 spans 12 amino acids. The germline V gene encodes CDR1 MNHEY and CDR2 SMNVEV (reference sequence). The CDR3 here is CASGLITGELFF. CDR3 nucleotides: TGTGCCAGCGGCCTTATCACGGGGGAGCTGTTTTTT.

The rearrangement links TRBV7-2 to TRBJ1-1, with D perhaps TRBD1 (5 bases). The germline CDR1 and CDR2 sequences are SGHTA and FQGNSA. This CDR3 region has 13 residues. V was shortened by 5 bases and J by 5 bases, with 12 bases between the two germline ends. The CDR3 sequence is CASSGAGSTEAFF. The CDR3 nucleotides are TGTGCCAGCAGCGGGGCGGGAAGTACTGAAGCTTTCTTT.

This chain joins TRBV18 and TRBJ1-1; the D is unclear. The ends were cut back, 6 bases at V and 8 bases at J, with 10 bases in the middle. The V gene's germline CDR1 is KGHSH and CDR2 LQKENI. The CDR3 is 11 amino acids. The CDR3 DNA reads TGTGCCAGCTCCGGACTCCGAGAAGCTTTCTTT. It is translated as CASSGLREAFF.

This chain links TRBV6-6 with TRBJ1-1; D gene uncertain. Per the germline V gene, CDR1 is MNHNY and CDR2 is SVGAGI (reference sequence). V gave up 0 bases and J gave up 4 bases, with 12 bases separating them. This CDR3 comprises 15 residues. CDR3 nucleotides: TGTGCCAGCAGTTACTCGAAAATAAGAGCCACTGAAGCTTTCTTT. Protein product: CASSYSKIRATEAFF.

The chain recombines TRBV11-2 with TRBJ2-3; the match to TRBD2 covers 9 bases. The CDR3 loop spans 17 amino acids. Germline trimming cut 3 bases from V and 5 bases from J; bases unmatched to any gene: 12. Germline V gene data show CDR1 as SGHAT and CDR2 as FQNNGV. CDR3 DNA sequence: TGTGCCAGCAGCTTTCGCGGCGGGAGGGTCGAAATAGATACGCAGTATTTT. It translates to CASSFRGGRVEIDTQYF. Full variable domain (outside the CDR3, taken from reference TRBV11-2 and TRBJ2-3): EAGVAQSPRYKIIEKRQSVAFWCNPISGHATLYWYQQILGQGPKLLIQFQNNGVVDDSQLPKDRFSAERLKGVDSTLKIQPAKLEDSAVYLCASSFRGGRVEIDTQYFGPGTRLTVL.

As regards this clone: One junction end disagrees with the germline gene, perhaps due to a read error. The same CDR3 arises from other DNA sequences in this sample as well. The chain's CDR3 is CASSSQGKRSNQPQHF. The CDR3 bases are TGCGCCAGCAGTTCACAGGGAAAGAGGAGCAATCAGCCCCAGCATTTT. The V and J genes are TRBV2 and TRBJ1-5; D possibly corresponds to TRBD1 (6 bases). This CDR3 is 16 amino acids long. Looked up from germline, CDR1 is SNHLY and CDR2 is FYNNEI.

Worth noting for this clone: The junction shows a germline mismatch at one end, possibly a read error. The CDR3 nucleotides read TGTGTCAGCAGCTTGGAACAGGCATGGGATTCACCCCTCCACTTT. Translating gives CVSSLEQAWDSPLHF. The chain joins TRBV5-4 to TRBJ1-6; D may be TRBD1 (5 bases). The CDR3 covers 15 residues. Germline values: CDR1 SGHNT, CDR2 YYREEE (reference sequence).

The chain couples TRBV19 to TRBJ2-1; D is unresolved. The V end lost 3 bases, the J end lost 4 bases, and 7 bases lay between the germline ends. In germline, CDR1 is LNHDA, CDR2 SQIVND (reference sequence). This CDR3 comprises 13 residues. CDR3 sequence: CASSITVYNEQFF. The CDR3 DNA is TGTGCCAGTAGTATCACAGTTTACAATGAGCAGTTCTTC.

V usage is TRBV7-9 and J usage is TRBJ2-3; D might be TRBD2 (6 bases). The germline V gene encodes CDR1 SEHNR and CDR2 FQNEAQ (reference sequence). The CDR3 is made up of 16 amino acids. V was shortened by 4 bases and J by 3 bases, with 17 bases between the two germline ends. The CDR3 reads CASSYYSPGSTDTQYF. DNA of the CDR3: TGTGCCAGCAGCTACTACTCCCCCGGGAGTACAGATACGCAGTATTTT.

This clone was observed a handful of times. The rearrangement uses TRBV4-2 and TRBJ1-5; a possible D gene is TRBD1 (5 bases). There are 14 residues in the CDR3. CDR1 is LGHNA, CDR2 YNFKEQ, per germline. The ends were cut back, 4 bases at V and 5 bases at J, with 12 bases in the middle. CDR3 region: CASSPRVGDQPQHF. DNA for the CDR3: TGTGCCAGCAGCCCTAGGGTAGGGGATCAGCCCCAGCATTTT.

CDR3 protein: CASSSRQGRETQYF. The CDR3 nucleotides are TGTGCCAGTAGTTCAAGACAGGGCCGGGAGACCCAGTACTTC. The J gene is TRBJ2-5, the V gene TRBV19; 7 bases agree with TRBD1. The CDR3 spans 14 residues. With V trimmed by 5 bases and J by 5 bases, 8 bases remained unmatched. Germline V gene data show CDR1 as LNHDA and CDR2 as SQIVND (reference sequence). The variable domain in full, with the rest retrieved from reference TRBV19 and TRBJ2-5, is DGGITQSPKYLFRKEGQNVTLSCEQNLNHDAMYWYRQDPGQGLRLIYYSQIVNDFQKGDIAEGYSVSREKKESFPLTVTSAQKNPTAFYLCASSSRQGRETQYFGPGTRLLVL.

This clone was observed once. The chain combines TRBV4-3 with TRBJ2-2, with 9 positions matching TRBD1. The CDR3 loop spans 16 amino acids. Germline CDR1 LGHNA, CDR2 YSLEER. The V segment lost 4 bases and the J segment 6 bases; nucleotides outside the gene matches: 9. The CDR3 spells CASSRTGQGGSGELFF. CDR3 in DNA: TGCGCCAGCAGCCGGACGGGACAGGGAGGGTCCGGGGAGCTGTTTTTT.

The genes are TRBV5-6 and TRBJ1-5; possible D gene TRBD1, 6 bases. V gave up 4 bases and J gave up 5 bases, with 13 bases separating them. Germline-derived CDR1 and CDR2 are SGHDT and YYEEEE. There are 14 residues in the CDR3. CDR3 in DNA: TGTGCCAGCAGCACCGGGACATTTGATCAGCCCCAGCATTTT. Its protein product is CASSTGTFDQPQHF.

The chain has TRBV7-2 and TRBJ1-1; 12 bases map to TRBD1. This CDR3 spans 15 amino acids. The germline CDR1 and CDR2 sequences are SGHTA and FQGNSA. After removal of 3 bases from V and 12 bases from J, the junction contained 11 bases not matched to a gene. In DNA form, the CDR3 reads TGTGCCAGCAGCTTCCGGGACAGGGGGCGCGACGTCTCTTTCTTT. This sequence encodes CASSFRDRGRDVSFF.

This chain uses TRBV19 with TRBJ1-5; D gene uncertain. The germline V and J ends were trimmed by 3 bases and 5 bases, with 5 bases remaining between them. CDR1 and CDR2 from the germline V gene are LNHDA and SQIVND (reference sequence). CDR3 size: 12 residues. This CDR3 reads CASSIRDQPQHF. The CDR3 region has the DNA TGTGCCAGTAGTATTCGAGATCAGCCCCAGCATTTT.

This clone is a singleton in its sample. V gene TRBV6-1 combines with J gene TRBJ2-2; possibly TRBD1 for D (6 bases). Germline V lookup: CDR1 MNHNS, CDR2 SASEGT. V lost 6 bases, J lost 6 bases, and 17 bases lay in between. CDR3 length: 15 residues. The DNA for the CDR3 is TGTGCCAGCAGCCTACCTCAGACAGGCGCCGGGGAGCTGTTTTTT. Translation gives CASSLPQTGAGELFF.

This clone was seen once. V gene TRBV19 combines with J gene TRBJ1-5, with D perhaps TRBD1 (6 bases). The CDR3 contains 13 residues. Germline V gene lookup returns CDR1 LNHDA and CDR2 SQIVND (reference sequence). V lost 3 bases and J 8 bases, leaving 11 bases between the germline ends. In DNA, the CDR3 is TGTGCCAGTAGTATGGGGACAATGGAGCCCCAGCATTTT. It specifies CASSMGTMEPQHF.

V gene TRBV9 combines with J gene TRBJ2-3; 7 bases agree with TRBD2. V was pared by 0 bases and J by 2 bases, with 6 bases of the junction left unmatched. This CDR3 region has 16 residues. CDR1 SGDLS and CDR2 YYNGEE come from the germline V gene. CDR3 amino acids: CASSVGLAHNTDTQYF. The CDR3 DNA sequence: TGTGCCAGCAGCGTAGGACTAGCCCACAACACAGATACGCAGTATTTT.

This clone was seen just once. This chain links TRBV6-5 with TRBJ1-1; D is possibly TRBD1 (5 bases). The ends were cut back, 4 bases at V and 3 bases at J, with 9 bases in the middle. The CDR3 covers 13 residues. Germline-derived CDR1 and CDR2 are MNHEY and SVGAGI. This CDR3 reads CASSFGTDTEAFF. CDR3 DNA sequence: TGTGCCAGCAGTTTCGGGACTGACACTGAAGCTTTCTTT.